Following are 31 T cell receptor beta chains from one sample sequenced in a study of response to subunit inactivated influenza vaccine. From the RT-PCR reads, TCRdb called clonotypes with MiXCR, one entry per CDR3 protein. The sample consists of 560,000 or so distinct CDR3 sequences, around 8% of them appearing once. This material consisted of PBMCs from blood, taken around 25 months after vaccination. The source of these receptors is a man between 50 and 69 years old who received an inactivated influenza vaccine.

V and J are TRBV29-1 and TRBJ2-7; D gene uncertain. Germline V gene lookup returns CDR1 SQVTM and CDR2 ANQGSEA. This CDR3 is 14 amino acids long. V lost 2 bases and J lost 3, with 14 bases in between. CDR3 region: CSVERRPNNYEQYF. Written as DNA, the CDR3 is TGCAGCGTTGAAAGGCGACCGAACAACTACGAGCAGTACTTC.

The gene calls are TRBV28 and TRBJ2-7; maybe TRBD2 (5 bases). The CDR3 covers 13 residues. Trimming stripped 6 bases from V and 6 bases from J, with 15 bases between. Germline V gene data show CDR1 as MDHEN and CDR2 as SYDVKM. In DNA, the CDR3 is TGTGCCAGCAGCCTTTGGGCGGCGGGCGAGCAGTACTTC. Residues: CASSLWAAGEQYF.

This clonotype turned up a few times. The chain carries TRBV5-6 and TRBJ2-5; D gene ambiguous. V was shortened by 3 bases and J by 4 bases, with 19 bases between the two germline ends. Germline lookup yields CDR1 SGHDT and CDR2 YYEEEE. The CDR3 consists of 16 residues. This CDR3 reads CASSSQFLGFGETQYF. DNA for the CDR3: TGTGCCAGCAGCTCGCAATTCCTAGGATTCGGAGAGACCCAGTACTTC.

CDR3 DNA: TGCAGTGCTACAACCCCGGAGACAGGGCAAGTGGAGACCCAGTACTTC. Its protein product is CSATTPETGQVETQYF. The rearrangement uses TRBV20-1 and TRBJ2-5, with 7 bases lining up with TRBD1. Germline assignment: CDR1 DFQATT and CDR2 SNEGSKA (reference sequence). V shed 4 bases, J shed 5 bases, and the junction held 16 bases outside the gene matches. The length of the CDR3 is 16 residues.

V is TRBV24-1 and J is TRBJ1-1; no clear D. This CDR3 region has 13 residues. The germline V gene encodes CDR1 KGHDR and CDR2 SFDVKD. Trimming took off 4 bases at V and 1 base at J, with 6 bases between the two ends. CDR3 coding DNA: TGTGCCACCAGTGAGGGCGGGAACACTGAAGCTTTCTTT. It yields the protein CATSEGGNTEAFF.

Only a few counts were recorded for this clonotype. V and J are TRBV6-2 or TRBV6-3 and TRBJ2-5, with 10 bases lining up with TRBD2. J lost 4 bases, V lost 6 bases, and 8 bases had no gene match. CDR1 is MNHEY, CDR2 SVGEGT, per germline. CDR3 length: 15 amino acids. The DNA of the CDR3 is TGTGCCAGCAGGCCTAGCGGGAGACGGGGAGAGACCCAGTACTTC. Translating gives CASRPSGRRGETQYF.

V usage is TRBV5-4 and J usage is TRBJ2-5; possible D gene TRBD1, 5 bases. V shed 0 bases and J shed 3 bases, with 9 bases lying between them. Looked up from germline, CDR1 is SGHNT and CDR2 is YYREEE (reference sequence). This CDR3 region has 14 residues. Written as DNA, the CDR3 is TGTGCCAGCAGCTTGGCCACCAGGGAAGAGACCCAGTACTTC. It encodes CASSLATREETQYF.

In this sample, this clonotype turned up many times. The rearrangement uses TRBV29-1 and TRBJ2-3; 7 nucleotides match TRBD2. CDR1 is SQVTM, CDR2 ANQGSEA, per germline. This CDR3 region has 12 residues. V lost 6 bases, J lost 2 bases, and 2 bases stayed unmatched. In DNA, the CDR3 is TGCAGCGTGGAGCGGGACACAGATACGCAGTATTTT. This sequence encodes CSVERDTDTQYF.

At least ten counts were recorded for this clonotype. This chain links TRBV20-1 with TRBJ2-1; D uncertain. The CDR3 is 12 residues long. Per germline, CDR1 DFQATT and CDR2 SNEGSKA (reference sequence). CDR3 residues: CRAGSSYNEQFF. CDR3 DNA sequence: TGCAGGGCCGGTAGCTCCTACAATGAGCAGTTCTTC.

This clonotype was counted at least ten times. The J gene is TRBJ1-4, the V gene TRBV10-3, with D unclear. The CDR3 totals 16 residues. V gave up 2 bases and J gave up 2 bases, with 12 bases separating them. CDR1 and CDR2 (germline): ENHRY, SYGVKD. The CDR3 region is CAISEGYLGTNEKLFF. DNA for the CDR3: TGTGCCATCAGTGAGGGGTACCTAGGGACTAATGAAAAACTGTTTTTT.

There are a few counts of this clonotype. The chain combines TRBV11-2 with TRBJ2-6, with D perhaps matching TRBD1 (6 bases). The CDR3 extends over 17 amino acids. The V end was cut by 5 bases, the J end by 0 bases, with 14 bases between. Germline V gives CDR1 SGHAT, CDR2 FQNNGV. The CDR3: CASSPHWTDSGANVLTF. CDR3 nucleotides: TGTGCCAGCAGCCCCCATTGGACAGACTCTGGGGCCAACGTCCTGACTTTC.

There are many counts of this clonotype. The genes are TRBV2 and TRBJ1-1; D perhaps matches TRBD1 (5 bases). The CDR3 spans 13 residues. Trimming left V 10 bases short and J 1 base short, with 13 bases between. From germline, CDR1 is SNHLY and CDR2 FYNNEI. The CDR3 bases are TGTGCCACACACGTCGGGGGGAACACTGAAGCTTTCTTT. This codes for CATHVGGNTEAFF.

The rearrangement links TRBV6-1 to TRBJ2-7; 12 nucleotides match TRBD2. The CDR3 has 15 amino acids. The germline V gene encodes CDR1 MNHNS and CDR2 SASEGT. J gave up 2 bases and V 6 bases, and 5 bases lay outside the gene matches. This CDR3 is CASRKTSGGAYEQYF. Written as DNA, the CDR3 is TGTGCCAGCAGAAAGACTAGCGGGGGTGCCTACGAGCAGTACTTC.

The V and J genes are TRBV7-6 and TRBJ2-1, with 8 bases aligning to TRBD2. Germline values: CDR1 SGHVS, CDR2 FNYEAQ. This CDR3 is 18 amino acids long. Trimming removed 5 bases from V and 4 bases from J; junction bases left unmatched: 16. CDR3 in DNA: TGTGCCAGCAGCCCCCGGGGAGGTGCGGGGGGTGGATACAATGAGCAGTTCTTC. This encodes CASSPRGGAGGGYNEQFF.

On this clonotype itself: This may arise from a read error, as a much more abundant clone is one base away. The chain employs TRBV6-6 and TRBJ2-5, with a possible D match to TRBD2 (5 bases). The germline V gene encodes CDR1 MNHNY and CDR2 SVGAGI (reference sequence). V lost 7 bases to trimming and J lost 8 bases, with 14 bases between them. The CDR3 covers 12 residues. CDR3 sequence (DNA): TGTGCCAGCAATCCTACTAGTAGCACCCAGTACTTC. This gives the protein CASNPTSSTQYF.

This clonotype appeared many times. This rearrangement joins TRBV27 to TRBJ1-1, with D maybe TRBD1 (5 bases). The germline V and J ends were trimmed by 3 bases and 10 bases, with 15 bases remaining between them. Germline V gene lookup returns CDR1 MNHEY and CDR2 SMNVEV (reference sequence). The CDR3 is 13 residues long. CDR3 sequence: CASSFRAGGAAFF. CDR3 coding DNA: TGTGCCAGCAGTTTTAGGGCGGGTGGGGCAGCTTTCTTT.

This clonotype was seen many times. This rearrangement joins TRBV2 to TRBJ1-5; no firm D call. CDR3 size: 14 residues. Trimming left V 4 bases short and J 1 base short, with 8 bases between. Per germline, CDR1 SNHLY and CDR2 FYNNEI. The DNA of the CDR3 is TGTGCCAGCAGTGGGACCGAAAGCAATCAGCCCCAGCATTTT. Its translation is CASSGTESNQPQHF.

The V gene is TRBV20-1, the J gene TRBJ2-1; a weak D match, TRBD2 (6 bases). CDR1 is DFQATT, CDR2 SNEGSKA, per germline (reference sequence). Trimming shortened V by 0 bases and J by 3 bases, and 15 bases separated the two germline ends. This CDR3 has 16 amino acids. CDR3 in amino acids: CSARDLFGSGYNEQFF. The CDR3 region has the DNA TGCAGTGCTAGAGACTTATTCGGGAGCGGCTACAATGAGCAGTTCTTC.

This clonotype was observed a handful of times. The chain recombines TRBV7-8 with TRBJ2-1, with 11 bases identical to TRBD2. CDR1 SGHVS and CDR2 FQNEAQ come from the germline V gene. With 5 bases clipped from V and 9 bases from J, the junction kept 15 bases outside the gene matches. This CDR3 is 17 amino acids long. Here the CDR3 reads CASSQRIYSGGAGEQFF. In nucleotides, the CDR3 is TGTGCCAGCAGCCAAAGGATATATAGCGGGGGGGCCGGTGAGCAGTTCTTC.

This chain joins TRBV6-2 or TRBV6-3 and TRBJ2-1; D gene uncertain. There are 17 residues in the CDR3. Germline V gene lookup returns CDR1 MNHEY and CDR2 SVGEGT. Trimming took 5 bases from V and 0 from J, leaving 17 bases between them. The CDR3 sequence is CASSSLLWVSSYNEQFF. In DNA form, the CDR3 reads TGTGCCAGCAGTAGCCTCCTGTGGGTGAGCTCCTACAATGAGCAGTTCTTC.

V and J are TRBV5-1 and TRBJ1-4, with D tentatively TRBD1 (6 bases). This CDR3 spans 16 amino acids. Germline V gene data show CDR1 as SGHRS and CDR2 as YFSETQ. V was trimmed by 4 bases and J by 4 bases, leaving 17 bases between them. CDR3 in amino acids: CASSVGRGGDNEKLFF. The CDR3 coding sequence is TGCGCCAGCAGCGTCGGCCGAGGGGGGGATAATGAAAAACTGTTTTTT.

This clonotype was observed at least ten times. This rearrangement joins TRBV20-1 to TRBJ2-7; the match to TRBD2 covers 8 bases. CDR1 is DFQATT and CDR2 is SNEGSKA in the germline V gene (reference sequence). The CDR3 runs 14 residues. Trimming removed 3 bases from V and 3 bases from J; junction bases left unmatched: 7. The DNA for the CDR3 is TGCAGTGCTAGGGTACAAGCGGGGGACTACGAGCAGTACTTC. Its protein product is CSARVQAGDYEQYF.

This clonotype was observed a handful of times. The gene calls are TRBV15 and TRBJ2-5; the D is unclear. CDR1 and CDR2 (germline): LNHNV, YYDKDF (reference sequence). The CDR3 runs 15 residues. V lost 0 bases and J 1 base, leaving 9 bases between the germline ends. The CDR3 DNA sequence: TGTGCCACCAGCAGAGACATTGGACCCCAAGAGACCCAGTACTTC. Protein product: CATSRDIGPQETQYF.

This clonotype was picked up many times. J is TRBJ2-5 and V is TRBV6-1; perhaps TRBD2 as D (5 bases). The CDR3 is made up of 14 amino acids. In germline, CDR1 is MNHNS, CDR2 SASEGT. V was shortened by 6 bases and J by 2 bases, with 13 bases between the two germline ends. The CDR3: CASSGIPGQETQYF. DNA of the CDR3: TGTGCCAGCAGCGGGATCCCCGGGCAAGAGACCCAGTACTTC.

The genes are TRBV6-5 and TRBJ1-4; D is uncertain. The germline V gene encodes CDR1 MNHEY and CDR2 SVGAGI. The germline V and J ends were trimmed by 3 bases and 6 bases, with 14 bases remaining between them. The CDR3 length is 15 residues. As DNA, the CDR3 is TGTGCCAGCAGTTATTCTTGGGGTGGGGATGAAAAACTGTTTTTT. Translated, it gives CASSYSWGGDEKLFF.

In this sample, this clonotype turned up many times. The chain couples TRBV20-1 to TRBJ2-1, with D possibly matching TRBD1 (6 bases). The CDR3 consists of 14 residues. Trimming removed 0 bases from V and 5 bases from J, with 11 bases in between. Looked up from germline, CDR1 is DFQATT and CDR2 is SNEGSKA (reference sequence). This CDR3 reads CSARDRDTNNEQFF. The CDR3 region has the DNA TGCAGTGCTAGAGACCGGGACACGAACAATGAGCAGTTCTTC.

This clonotype was seen repeatedly, ten times or more. A read error may produce the germline difference seen at one junction end. The rearrangement uses TRBV4-2 and TRBJ2-1; D gene ambiguous. The CDR3 totals 12 residues. Germline V CDR1 and CDR2: LGHNA, YNFKEQ. The CDR3 region has the DNA TGCGCCAGCAGCCAAGATAGGAATGAGCAGTTCTTC. It is translated as CASSQDRNEQFF.

The table lists this clonotype with a few counts. The gene calls are TRBV20-1 and TRBJ2-5; 11 positions agree with TRBD2. V gave up 5 bases and J gave up 7 bases; unmatched junction bases: 12. Germline CDR1 DFQATT, CDR2 SNEGSKA (reference sequence). The CDR3 sequence is 15 residues long. The CDR3 DNA reads TGCAGTGCTGGTACTACTAGCGGGGGACGGGGGACCCAGTACTTC. It codes for CSAGTTSGGRGTQYF.

The chain couples TRBV7-9 to TRBJ2-7; 8 nucleotides agree with TRBD1. This CDR3 comprises 15 residues. Losses at the gene ends were 6 bases for V and 5 bases for J; bases not matched to a gene: 12. In germline, CDR1 is SEHNR, CDR2 FQNEAQ (reference sequence). The CDR3 bases are TGTGCCAGCAGTCTGGACAGGGCCAATTTCCACGAGCAGTACTTC. Protein product: CASSLDRANFHEQYF.

The sample holds a few counts of this clonotype. The chain couples TRBV4-1 to TRBJ2-2, with D unresolved. Trimming removed 4 bases at V and 4 bases at J, with 13 bases between. The CDR3 has 15 residues. The germline V gene encodes CDR1 MGHRA and CDR2 YSYEKL. The chain's CDR3 is CASSRLYEATGELFF. DNA of the CDR3: TGCGCCAGCAGCCGTCTCTACGAGGCCACCGGGGAGCTGTTTTTT.

The chain uses TRBV29-1 and TRBJ2-1; 13 bases match TRBD2. V was clipped by 6 bases and J by 7 bases; unmatched bases: 12. This CDR3 region has 16 residues. CDR1 and CDR2 (germline): SQVTM, ANQGSEA. The CDR3 loop is CSVSAVRTSGRNEQFF. CDR3 in DNA: TGCAGCGTCTCTGCTGTACGGACTAGCGGGAGAAATGAGCAGTTCTTC.